The TCR beta chain described here comes from a study of prognosis after radiotherapy for stage I lung cancer (dated by TCRdb to the early 2020s). Broadly, across the study: Between April 2018 and January 2019, some 18 patients with stage I NSCLC were enrolled in Nanjing, China. Image-guided IMRT or VMAT was used to deliver SBRT in 3 to 5 fractions at a biologically effective dose of at least 100 Gy. Distant metastases were developed by four of the 19 patients after SBRT, at a median of roughly 7 months, whereas no significant progression was observed in the other 15 patients. All patients were regarded as medically inoperable, because of comorbidities in more than ten patients and refusal of surgery in several patients. On tumor histology, over 10 patients had adenocarcinoma and several had squamous cell carcinoma. The cohort included about a dozen men and about 6 women, with a median age of approximately 74 years and a range of 53 to 84 years. In every patient, SBRT was given without any concurrent therapy. Peripheral blood TCR beta repertoires were profiled in stage I NSCLC patients before and after stereotactic body radiotherapy, and the repertoires were related to distant failure. Enrolled patients comprised approximately 14 with newly diagnosed primary stage I lung tumors and 4 to 6 with oligometastatic NSCLC after surgical resection of the primary tumor. The study took one blood sample before SBRT and one after SBRT from each of approximately 20 patients and sequenced all 38 samples. Results the study describes overall, beyond this receptor: After SBRT, the number of unique TCR clones decreased (median roughly 9,900 before versus about 6,900 after; Wilcoxon paired P=0.011). Tumor specificity of expanded TCR clones was not determined. TRBV and TRBJ usage frequencies reportedly varied with metastasis status, involving two V genes at baseline and about 10 V and two J genes after SBRT. Post-SBRT Shannon entropy and its change from baseline were lower in patients who developed distant metastases; baseline Shannon entropy was not associated with metastases. None of the reported P values were adjusted for multiple comparisons. The study was limited by the small cohort and short follow-up, and independent validation of the study findings is required.

For CDR1 and CDR2, the germline V gene (reference sequence) lists LNHDA and SQIVND. V sheds 1 base and J sheds 3 bases, leaving 9 bases between their ends. The CDR3 has 15 amino acids, counting the end cysteine and phenylalanine. The entry retains the CDR3 DNA only, 45 bases that are in frame from base 1. The TCR beta CDR3 region was amplified from genomic DNA by two rounds of multiplex PCR. The first PCR round used primers specific to each TRBV and TRBJ gene, and the primer sequences were filed in Chinese patent CN105087789A. The second PCR round used universal primers. The Roche High Pure PCR Template Preparation Kit was used to extract genomic DNA from frozen PBMCs. Libraries were sequenced paired-end with 151 bp reads on an Illumina HiSeq 3000. From the authors' description of their analysis: Raw reads lacking the multiplex PCR primer sequences were removed with CutAdapt. Using PEAR, the high-quality paired reads were merged into contigs. MiXCR assigned TRB V, D and J gene segments to each contig by aligning to reference sequences. To remove sequencing errors, CDR3 sequences were clustered according to base quality and sequence similarity. Shannon entropy, normalized by the natural log of the productive TCR sequence number, served as the measure of diversity. One minus Shannon entropy divided by the natural log of the number of unique clonotypes was used as the definition of clonality. The Youden index of ROC curves was used to select progression-free survival cut-offs for repertoire metrics, and analyses were performed in R 3.5.3. Using fastp trimming at Q25 and MiXCR clonotype assembly, TCRdb reanalyzed the public sequencing data and kept in-frame beta chains. CDR3 protein sequences are deduplicated, and each keeps its most common genes and DNA. These V and J calls rely on TCRdb rather than the paper's analysis. This sample lists approximately 28,000 distinct CDR3 sequences; roughly 40% were detected once. The top ten constitute roughly 35% of the sample.

This clonotype was picked up many times. Its specific antigen is unknown. Base qualities are not provided; no much larger clone lies one nucleotide away. All patients had node-negative disease on CT and PET/CT, and none had a history of other malignancies or had previously received chemotherapy or radiotherapy. At each of two time points, around 5.7 milliliters of peripheral venous blood were collected in EDTA tubes. PBMCs were isolated by Ficoll-Paque Plus density-gradient centrifugation. Right after collection, samples were kept at -80 degrees C until analysis. This material consisted of PBMCs, taken before or after stereotactic body radiation therapy (not recorded which). Here the chain combines TRBV19 and TRBJ1-4; TRBD1 is a weak D gene call, 6 bases matching. The origin of this receptor is a donor older than 45 with non-small cell lung cancer. CDR3 reads: CASSIATGSNEKLFF. The DNA is TGTGCCAGTAGTATAGCGACAGGCTCTAATGAAAAACTGTTTTTT.